The T cell receptor beta chain under discussion was sequenced for a study of CD8 T cells in ankylosing spondylitis. Each CDR3 protein gets one entry after TCRdb re-called the 5' RACE reads with MiXCR. The data show 700,000 or so distinct CDR3 sequences, about 20% seen once. Germline values: CDR1 SGHDT, CDR2 YYEEEE. The V and J ends lost 5 bases and 3 bases respectively, with 14 bases between them. CDR3 length: 14 amino acids. This clonotype has a handful of counts. The antigen is not known. The study's findings and limits: Seemingly distinctive of ankylosing spondylitis blood was a TCR beta motif formed by eight highly homologous variants.

Sequenced: blood, either unsorted or a sorted T cell fraction (not recorded which). The clonotype comes from a male donor with ankylosing spondylitis. This rearrangement joins TRBV5-6 to TRBJ1-1; maybe TRBD1 (6 bases). The CDR3 region has the DNA TGTGCCAGCAGTCAAGACAGGTTGGACACTGAAGCTTTCTTT. This sequence encodes CASSQDRLDTEAFF.